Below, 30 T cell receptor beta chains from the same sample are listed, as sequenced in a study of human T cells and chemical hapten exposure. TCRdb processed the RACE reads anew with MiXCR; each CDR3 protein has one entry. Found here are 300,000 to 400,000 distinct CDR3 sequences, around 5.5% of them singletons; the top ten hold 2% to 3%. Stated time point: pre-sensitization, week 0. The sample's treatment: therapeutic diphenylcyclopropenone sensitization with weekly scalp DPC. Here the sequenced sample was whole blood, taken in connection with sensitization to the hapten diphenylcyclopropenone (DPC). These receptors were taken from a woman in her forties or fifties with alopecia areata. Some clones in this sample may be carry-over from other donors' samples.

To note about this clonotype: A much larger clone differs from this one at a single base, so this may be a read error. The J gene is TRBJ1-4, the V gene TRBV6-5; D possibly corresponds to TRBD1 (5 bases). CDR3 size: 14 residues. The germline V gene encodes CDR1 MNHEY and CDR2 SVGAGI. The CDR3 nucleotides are TGTGCCAGCAGGAAAGGGGTCACTAATGAAGAACTGTTTTTT. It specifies CASRKGVTNEELFF.

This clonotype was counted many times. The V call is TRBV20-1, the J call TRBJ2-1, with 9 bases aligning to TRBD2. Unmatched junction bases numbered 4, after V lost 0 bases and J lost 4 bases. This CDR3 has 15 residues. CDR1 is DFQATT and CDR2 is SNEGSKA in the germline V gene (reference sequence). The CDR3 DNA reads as TGCAGTGCTAGAGACGAGCGGGGGGCTTACAATGAGCAGTTCTTC. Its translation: CSARDERGAYNEQFF.

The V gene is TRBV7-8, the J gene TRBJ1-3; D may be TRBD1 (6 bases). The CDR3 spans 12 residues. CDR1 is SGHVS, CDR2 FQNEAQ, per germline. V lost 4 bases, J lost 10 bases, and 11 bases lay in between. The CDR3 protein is CASSSDRFTIYF. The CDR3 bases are TGTGCCAGCAGCTCAGACAGGTTTACCATATATTTT.

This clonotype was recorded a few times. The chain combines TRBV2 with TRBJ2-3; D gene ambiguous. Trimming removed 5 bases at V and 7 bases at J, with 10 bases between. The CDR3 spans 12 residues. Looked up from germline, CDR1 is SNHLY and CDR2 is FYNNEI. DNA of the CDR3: TGTGCCAGCAGTACCAACGGATATACGCAGTATTTT. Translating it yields CASSTNGYTQYF.

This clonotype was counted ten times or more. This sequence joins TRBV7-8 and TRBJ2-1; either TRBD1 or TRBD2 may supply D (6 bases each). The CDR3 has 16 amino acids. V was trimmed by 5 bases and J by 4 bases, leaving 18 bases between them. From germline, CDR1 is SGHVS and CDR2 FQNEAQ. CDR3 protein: CASSPSAGGGYNEQFF. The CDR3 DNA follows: TGTGCCAGCAGCCCTAGTGCCGGGGGCGGGTACAATGAGCAGTTCTTC. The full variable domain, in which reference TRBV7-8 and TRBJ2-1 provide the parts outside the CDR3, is GAGVSQSPRYKVAKRGQDVALRCDPISGHVSLFWYQQALGQGPEFLTYFQNEAQLDKSGLPSDRFFAERPEGSVSTLKIQRTQQEDSAVYLCASSPSAGGGYNEQFFGPGTRLTVL.

This CDR3 reads CASSQDRGVGDTQYF. The CDR3 DNA reads as TGTGCCAGCAGCCAAGATCGTGGAGTTGGAGATACGCAGTATTTT. This rearrangement joins TRBV4-2 to TRBJ2-3; no clear D. The CDR3 loop spans 15 amino acids. With 0 bases removed from V and 5 bases from J, the gap between germline ends came to 12 bases. Germline V lookup: CDR1 LGHNA, CDR2 YNFKEQ.

The CDR3 spells CASSISSGSGTGELFF. The CDR3 DNA reads as TGTGCCAGCAGCATTTCTAGCGGGAGTGGGACCGGGGAGCTGTTTTTT. The chain combines TRBV11-2 with TRBJ2-2, with 10 bases aligning to TRBD2. Germline V lookup: CDR1 SGHAT, CDR2 FQNNGV. The CDR3 has 16 amino acids. V shed 5 bases, J shed 5 bases, and the junction held 8 bases outside the gene matches.

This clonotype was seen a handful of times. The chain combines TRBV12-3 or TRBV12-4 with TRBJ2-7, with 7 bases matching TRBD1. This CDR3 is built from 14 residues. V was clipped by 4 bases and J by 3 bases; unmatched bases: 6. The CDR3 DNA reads TGTGCCAGCAGTTCCCCGGGGACAGACTACGAGCAGTACTTC. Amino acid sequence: CASSSPGTDYEQYF.

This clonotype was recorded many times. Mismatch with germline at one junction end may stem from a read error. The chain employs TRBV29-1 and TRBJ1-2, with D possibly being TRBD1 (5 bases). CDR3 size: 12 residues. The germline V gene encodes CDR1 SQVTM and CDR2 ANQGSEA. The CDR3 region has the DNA TGCAGCGCAACTATATGGGACGGCAAATCCTCCTTC. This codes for CSATIWDGKSSF.

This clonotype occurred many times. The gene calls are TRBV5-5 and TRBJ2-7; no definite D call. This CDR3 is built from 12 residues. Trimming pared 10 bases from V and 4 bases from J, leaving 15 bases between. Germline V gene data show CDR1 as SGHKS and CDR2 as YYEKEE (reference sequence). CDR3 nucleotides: TGTGCCGGTCCAGAACTACCTTACGAGCAGTACTTC. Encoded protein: CAGPELPYEQYF.

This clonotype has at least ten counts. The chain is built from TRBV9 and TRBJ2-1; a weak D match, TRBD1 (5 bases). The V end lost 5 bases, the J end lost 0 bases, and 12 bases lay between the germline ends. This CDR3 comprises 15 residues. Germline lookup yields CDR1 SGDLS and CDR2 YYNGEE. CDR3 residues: CASSLQASSYNEQFF. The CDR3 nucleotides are TGTGCCAGCAGTTTACAGGCGAGCTCCTACAATGAGCAGTTCTTC.

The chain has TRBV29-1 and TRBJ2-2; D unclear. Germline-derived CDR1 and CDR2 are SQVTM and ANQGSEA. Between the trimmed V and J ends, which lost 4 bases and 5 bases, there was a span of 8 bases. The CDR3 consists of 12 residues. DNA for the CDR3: TGCAGCGTTGCGTGGTCTACCGGGGAGCTGTTTTTT. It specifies CSVAWSTGELFF.

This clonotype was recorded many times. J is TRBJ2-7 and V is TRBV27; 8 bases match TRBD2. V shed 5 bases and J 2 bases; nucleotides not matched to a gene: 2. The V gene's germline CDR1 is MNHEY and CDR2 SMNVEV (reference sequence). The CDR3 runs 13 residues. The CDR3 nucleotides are TGTGCCAGCAGTCCCGGGGGGGCCTACGAGCAGTACTTC. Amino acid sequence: CASSPGGAYEQYF.

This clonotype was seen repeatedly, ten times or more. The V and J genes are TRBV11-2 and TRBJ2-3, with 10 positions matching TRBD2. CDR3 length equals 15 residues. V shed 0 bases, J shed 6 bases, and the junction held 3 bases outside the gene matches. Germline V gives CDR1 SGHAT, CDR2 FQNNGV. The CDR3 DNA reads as TGTGCCAGCAGCTTAGATGCTAGCGGGAGTGATACGCAGTATTTT. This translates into CASSLDASGSDTQYF.

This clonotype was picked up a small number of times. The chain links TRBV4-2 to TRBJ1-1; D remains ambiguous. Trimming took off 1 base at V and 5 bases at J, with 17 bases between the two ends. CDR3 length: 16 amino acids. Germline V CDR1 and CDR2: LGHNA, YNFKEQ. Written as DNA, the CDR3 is TGTGCCAGCAGCCAAGGAGCTTTCGACACGGTTACTGAAGCTTTCTTT. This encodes CASSQGAFDTVTEAFF.

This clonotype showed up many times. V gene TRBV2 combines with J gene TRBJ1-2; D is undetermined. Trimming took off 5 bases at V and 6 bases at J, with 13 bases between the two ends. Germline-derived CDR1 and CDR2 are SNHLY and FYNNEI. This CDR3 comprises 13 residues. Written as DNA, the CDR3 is TGTGCCAGCAGTCGCCCCGGCGCGGATGGCTACACCTTC. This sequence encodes CASSRPGADGYTF.

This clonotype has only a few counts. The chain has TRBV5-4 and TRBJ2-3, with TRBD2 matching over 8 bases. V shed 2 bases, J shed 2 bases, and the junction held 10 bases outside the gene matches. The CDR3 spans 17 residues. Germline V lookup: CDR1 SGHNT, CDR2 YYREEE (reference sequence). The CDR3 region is CASSFLAGRADTDTQYF. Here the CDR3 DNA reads TGTGCCAGCAGCTTTCTAGCGGGCCGAGCTGACACAGATACGCAGTATTTT. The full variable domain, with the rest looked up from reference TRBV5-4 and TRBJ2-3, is ETGVTQSPTHLIKTRGQQVTLRCSSQSGHNTVSWYQQALGQGPQFIFQYYREEENGRGNFPPRFSGLQFPNYSSELNVNALELDDSALYLCASSFLAGRADTDTQYFGPGTRLTVL.

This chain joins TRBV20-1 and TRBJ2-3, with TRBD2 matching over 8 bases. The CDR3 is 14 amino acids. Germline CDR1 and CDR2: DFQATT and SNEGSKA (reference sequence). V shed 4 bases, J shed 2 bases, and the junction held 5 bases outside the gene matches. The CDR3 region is CSAKKAGVTDTQYF. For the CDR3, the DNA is TGCAGTGCTAAAAAAGCGGGAGTCACAGATACGCAGTATTTT.

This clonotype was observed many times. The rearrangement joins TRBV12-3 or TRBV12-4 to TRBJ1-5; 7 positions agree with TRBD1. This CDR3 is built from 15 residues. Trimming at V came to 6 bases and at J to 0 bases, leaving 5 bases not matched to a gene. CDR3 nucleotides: TGTGCCAGCAGCCTCACAGGGGATAGCAATCAGCCCCAGCATTTT. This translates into CASSLTGDSNQPQHF.

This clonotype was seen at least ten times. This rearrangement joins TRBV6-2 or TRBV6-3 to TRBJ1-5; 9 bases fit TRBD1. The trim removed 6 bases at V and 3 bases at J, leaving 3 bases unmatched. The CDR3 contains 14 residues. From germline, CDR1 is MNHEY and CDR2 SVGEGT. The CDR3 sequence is CASRRTGDNQPQHF. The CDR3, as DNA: TGTGCCAGCAGGCGGACAGGGGACAATCAGCCCCAGCATTTT.

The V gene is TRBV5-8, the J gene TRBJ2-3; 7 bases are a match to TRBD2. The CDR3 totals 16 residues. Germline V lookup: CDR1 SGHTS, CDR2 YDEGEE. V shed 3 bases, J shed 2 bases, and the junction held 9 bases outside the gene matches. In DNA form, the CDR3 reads TGTGCCAGCAGCTCGTTCTCCGGGACTACCACAGATACGCAGTATTTT. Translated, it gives CASSSFSGTTTDTQYF.

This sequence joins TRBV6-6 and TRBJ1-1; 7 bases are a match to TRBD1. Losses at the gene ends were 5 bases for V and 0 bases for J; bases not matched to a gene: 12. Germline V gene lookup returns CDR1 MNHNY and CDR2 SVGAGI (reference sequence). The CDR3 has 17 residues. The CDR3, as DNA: TGTGCCAGCAGTGGATACTTGGGACAGACCCTGAACACTGAAGCTTTCTTT. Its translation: CASSGYLGQTLNTEAFF.

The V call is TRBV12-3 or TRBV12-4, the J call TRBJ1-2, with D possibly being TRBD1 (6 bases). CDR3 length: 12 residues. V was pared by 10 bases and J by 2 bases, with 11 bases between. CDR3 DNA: TGTGCCACAAACGGACAGAACTATGGCTACACCTTC. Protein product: CATNGQNYGYTF.

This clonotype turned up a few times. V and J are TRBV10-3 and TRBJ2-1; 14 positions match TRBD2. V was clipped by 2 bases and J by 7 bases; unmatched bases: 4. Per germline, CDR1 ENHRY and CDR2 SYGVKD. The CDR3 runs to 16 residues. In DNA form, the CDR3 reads TGTGCCATCAGTGAGCCCCGGACTAGCGGGAGGAATGAGCAGTTCTTC. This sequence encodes CAISEPRTSGRNEQFF.

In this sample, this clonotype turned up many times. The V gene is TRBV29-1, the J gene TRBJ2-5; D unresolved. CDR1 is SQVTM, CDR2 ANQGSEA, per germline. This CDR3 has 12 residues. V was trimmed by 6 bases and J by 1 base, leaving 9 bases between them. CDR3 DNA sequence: TGCAGCGTCACAGCACTCCAAGAGACCCAGTACTTC. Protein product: CSVTALQETQYF.

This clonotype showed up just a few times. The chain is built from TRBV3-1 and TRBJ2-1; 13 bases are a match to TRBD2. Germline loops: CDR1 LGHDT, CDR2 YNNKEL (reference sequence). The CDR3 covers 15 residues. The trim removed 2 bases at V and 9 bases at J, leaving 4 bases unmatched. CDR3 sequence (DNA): TGTGCCAGCAGCCAAACTAGCGGGAGGGCTAGTGAGCAGTTCTTC. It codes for CASSQTSGRASEQFF.

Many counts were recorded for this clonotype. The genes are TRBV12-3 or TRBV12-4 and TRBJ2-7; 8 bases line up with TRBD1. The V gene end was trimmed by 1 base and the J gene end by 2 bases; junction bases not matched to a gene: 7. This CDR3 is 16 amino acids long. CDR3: CASSLGQGRTTYEQYF. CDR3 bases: TGTGCCAGCAGTTTAGGACAGGGGAGAACGACCTACGAGCAGTACTTC.

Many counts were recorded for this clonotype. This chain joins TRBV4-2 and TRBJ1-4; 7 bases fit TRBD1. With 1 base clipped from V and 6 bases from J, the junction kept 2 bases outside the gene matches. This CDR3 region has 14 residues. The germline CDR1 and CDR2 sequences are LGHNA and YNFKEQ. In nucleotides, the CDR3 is TGTGCCAGCAGCCAAGTAGGGACAGATGAAAAACTGTTTTTT. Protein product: CASSQVGTDEKLFF.

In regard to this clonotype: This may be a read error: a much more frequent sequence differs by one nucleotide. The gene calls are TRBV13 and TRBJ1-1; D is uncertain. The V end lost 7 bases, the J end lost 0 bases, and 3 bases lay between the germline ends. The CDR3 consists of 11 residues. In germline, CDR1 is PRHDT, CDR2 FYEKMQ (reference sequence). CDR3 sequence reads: CASNLNTEAFF. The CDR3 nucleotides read TGTGCCAGCAACTTGAACACTGAAGCTTTCTTT.

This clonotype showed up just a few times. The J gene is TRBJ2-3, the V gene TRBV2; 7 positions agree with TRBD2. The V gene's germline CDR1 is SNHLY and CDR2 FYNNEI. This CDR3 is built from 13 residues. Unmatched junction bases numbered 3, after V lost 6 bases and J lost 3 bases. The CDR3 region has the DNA TGTGCCAGCAGCAGCGGGGAAACAGATACGCAGTATTTT. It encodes CASSSGETDTQYF.